One sample yielded the 29 T cell receptor beta chains listed below, sequenced in a study of T cell responses to AZD1222 COVID-19 vaccine. The repertoire was sequenced with immunoSEQ multiplex PCR; TCRdb's copy has only in-frame clones and lacks some. Among around 94,000 clones, about 88% were seen once, and the ten largest hold more than 10%. Sequenced here: peripheral blood, sampled on day 0 of AZD1222 vaccination. Source of these receptors: an adult in good health.

The V gene is TRBV10-2, the J gene TRBJ2-5; tentative D call: TRBD1 (5 bases). The germline gives CDR1 WSHSY, CDR2 SAAADI. The CDR3 totals 15 residues. V lost 3 bases, J lost 3 bases, and 14 bases lay in between. CDR3 in amino acids: CASSDREVIEETQYF. DNA for the CDR3: TGCGCCAGCAGTGACAGGGAAGTGATCGAAGAGACCCAGTACTTC.

The V call is TRBV5-6, the J call TRBJ2-7, with TRBD2 as a possible D gene (6 bases). The ends were cut back, 2 bases at V and 4 bases at J, with 16 bases in the middle. Per the germline V gene, CDR1 is SGHDT and CDR2 is YYEEEE. This CDR3 spans 15 amino acids. The CDR3 region is CASSFGVGAGYEQYF. CDR3 nucleotides: TGTGCCAGCAGCTTTGGTGTAGGGGCGGGATACGAGCAGTACTTC.

A single count supports this clone. The CDR3 here is CASSLGSGSYEQYF. In DNA, the CDR3 is TGTGCCAGCAGCTTGGGTAGCGGCTCCTACGAGCAGTACTTC. The V call is TRBV5-4, the J call TRBJ2-7; D may be TRBD2 (6 bases). Germline V CDR1 and CDR2: SGHNT, YYREEE (reference sequence). The CDR3 runs 14 residues. V lost 0 bases and J lost 0, with 7 bases in between.

This clone was observed a few times. The chain carries TRBV30 and TRBJ2-7, with 9 bases lining up with TRBD1. The CDR3 contains 14 residues. The J segment lost 2 bases and the V segment lost 3 bases, leaving 5 bases of the junction unmatched. The germline CDR1 and CDR2 sequences are GTSNPN and SVGIG (reference sequence). CDR3 loop: CAWSRQGVTYEQYF. The CDR3 nucleotides read TGTGCCTGGAGCCGACAGGGGGTGACCTACGAGCAGTACTTC. The full variable domain, with the rest looked up from reference TRBV30 and TRBJ2-7, is SQTIHQWPATLVQPVGSPLSLECTVEGTSNPNLYWYRQAAGRGLQLLFYSVGIGQISSEVPQNLSASRPQDRQFILSSKKLLLSDSGFYLCAWSRQGVTYEQYFGPGTRLTVT.

The chain is built from TRBV7-2 and TRBJ2-1, with a weak D call TRBD2 (6 bases). The ends were cut back, 1 base at V and 8 bases at J, with 9 bases in the middle. The length of the CDR3 is 13 residues. CDR1 and CDR2 from the germline V gene are SGHTA and FQGNSA. For the CDR3, the DNA is TGTGCCAGCAGCTTAGGCGGGGACTATGAGCAGTTCTTC. Its translation is CASSLGGDYEQFF.

This chain uses TRBV16 with TRBJ2-5; 7 nucleotides match TRBD1. Germline V gives CDR1 KGHSY, CDR2 FQNENV. The CDR3 runs 14 residues. With 6 bases clipped from V and 1 base from J, the junction kept 5 bases outside the gene matches. CDR3 protein: CASSKNRGQETQYF. The CDR3 DNA sequence: TGTGCCAGCAGTAAGAACAGGGGCCAAGAGACCCAGTACTTC.

This chain links TRBV3-1 (or the pseudogene TRBV3-2) with TRBJ1-2; 9 bases are a match to TRBD1. CDR1 LGHDT and CDR2 YNNKEL come from the germline V gene (reference sequence). V was clipped by 4 bases and J by 3 bases; unmatched bases: 6. The CDR3 sequence is 15 residues long. CDR3 DNA sequence: TGTGCCAGCAGCCCACAGGGGGCGCGGGACTATGGCTACACCTTC. Its protein product is CASSPQGARDYGYTF.

The V call is TRBV7-3, the J call TRBJ2-3; 9 bases line up with TRBD2. Trimming removed 3 bases from V and 3 bases from J; junction bases left unmatched: 1. The CDR3 totals 14 residues. Germline V CDR1 and CDR2: SGHTA, FQGTGA. The CDR3 DNA reads as TGTGCCAGCAGCTTGGGACTAGCAACAGATACGCAGTATTTT. It codes for CASSLGLATDTQYF.

V and J are TRBV9 and TRBJ2-7, with D tentatively TRBD1 (5 bases). Germline V gene lookup returns CDR1 SGDLS and CDR2 YYNGEE. V lost 0 bases and J 3 bases, leaving 10 bases between the germline ends. The CDR3 length is 14 residues. In DNA, the CDR3 is TGTGCCAGCAGCGTAGCCCAAGGGGACTACGAGCAGTACTTC. Residues: CASSVAQGDYEQYF.

The CDR3 protein is CASSTGRRPYEQYF. DNA for the CDR3: TGTGCCAGTAGTACCGGCAGGAGGCCCTACGAGCAGTACTTC. This chain links TRBV19 with TRBJ2-7; D is perhaps TRBD2 (5 bases). Trimming took 4 bases from V and 2 from J, leaving 12 bases between them. CDR3 length equals 14 residues. From germline, CDR1 is LNHDA and CDR2 SQIVND (reference sequence). The full variable domain, in which reference TRBV19 and TRBJ2-7 provide the parts outside the CDR3, is DGGITQSPKYLFRKEGQNVTLSCEQNLNHDAMYWYRQDPGQGLRLIYYSQIVNDFQKGDIAEGYSVSREKKESFPLTVTSAQKNPTAFYLCASSTGRRPYEQYFGPGTRLTVT.

The CDR3 sequence: CASSPTARDGYTF. CDR3 bases: TGTGCCAGCAGCCCGACAGCTAGAGATGGCTACACCTTC. V gene TRBV5-4 combines with J gene TRBJ1-2; maybe TRBD1 (5 bases). Germline CDR1 SGHNT, CDR2 YYREEE (reference sequence). The CDR3 is 13 amino acids. Trimming shortened V by 4 bases and J by 6 bases, and 13 bases separated the two germline ends.

This clone was detected only a few times. V gene TRBV9 combines with J gene TRBJ2-5; possible D gene TRBD1, 7 bases. This CDR3 has 15 residues. The V gene lost 0 bases and the J gene lost 4 bases, with 13 bases spanning the gap. Germline CDR1 is SGDLS and CDR2 is YYNGEE. In DNA form, the CDR3 reads TGTGCCAGCAGCGTAGGGAGGGGGCTAGGAGAGACCCAGTACTTC. The encoded protein is CASSVGRGLGETQYF.

This clone was detected only a few times. The chain employs TRBV28 and TRBJ1-4; D is unclear. The CDR3 has 13 amino acids. From germline, CDR1 is MDHEN and CDR2 SYDVKM. With 7 bases removed from V and 10 bases from J, the gap between germline ends came to 16 bases. The CDR3 spells CASTPDGVRKLFF. The CDR3 DNA sequence: TGTGCCAGCACCCCTGATGGGGTCAGAAAACTGTTTTTT.

The rearrangement joins TRBV3-1 (or the pseudogene TRBV3-2) to TRBJ1-4, with D possibly TRBD1 on 6 matching bases. Germline V gives CDR1 LGHDT, CDR2 YNNKEL (reference sequence). The CDR3 loop spans 16 amino acids. Trimming shortened V by 2 bases and J by 6 bases, and 16 bases separated the two germline ends. This chain's CDR3 is CASSQPQGVEDEKLFF. Written as DNA, the CDR3 is TGTGCCAGCAGCCAACCACAGGGTGTGGAAGATGAAAAACTGTTTTTT.

Only one count was recorded for this clone. The chain recombines TRBV19 with TRBJ1-1; tentative D call: TRBD1 (5 bases). Per germline, CDR1 LNHDA and CDR2 SQIVND (reference sequence). The ends were cut back, 1 base at V and 4 bases at J, with 7 bases in the middle. The CDR3 runs 13 residues. CDR3 sequence reads: CASSIVGGTEAFF. Written as DNA, the CDR3 is TGTGCCAGTAGTATAGTTGGGGGCACTGAAGCTTTCTTT.

This chain joins TRBV7-9 and TRBJ2-3; TRBD2 might be the D (5 bases). V was pared by 5 bases and J by 3 bases, with 12 bases between. CDR3 length equals 14 residues. Germline lookup yields CDR1 SEHNR and CDR2 FQNEAQ (reference sequence). CDR3 region: CASSPKSGTDTQYF. In nucleotides, the CDR3 is TGTGCCAGCAGCCCAAAATCGGGAACAGATACGCAGTATTTT.

This chain joins TRBV18 and TRBJ1-2; no definite D call. This CDR3 region has 14 residues. V was clipped by 2 bases and J by 0 bases, with 7 bases between them. Germline loops: CDR1 KGHSH, CDR2 LQKENI. The DNA for the CDR3 is TGTGCCAGCTCACCAGAAGTCTCTAACTATGGCTACACCTTC. Its protein is CASSPEVSNYGYTF.

This chain joins TRBV3-1 (or the pseudogene TRBV3-2) and TRBJ2-3; D tentatively fits TRBD1 or TRBD2 (7 bases each). V lost 7 bases and J 4 bases, leaving 9 bases between the germline ends. This CDR3 comprises 12 residues. Germline-derived CDR1 and CDR2 are LGHDT and YNNKEL (reference sequence). CDR3 protein: CASTGGADTQYF. The DNA for the CDR3 is TGTGCCAGCACAGGGGGGGCAGATACGCAGTATTTT.

CDR3: CAWTLGQGTYGYTF. Written as DNA, the CDR3 is TGTGCCTGGACCCTGGGACAGGGAACCTATGGCTACACCTTC. This sequence joins TRBV30 and TRBJ1-2; TRBD1 agrees at 9 bases. The germline CDR1 and CDR2 sequences are GTSNPN and SVGIG (reference sequence). The CDR3 spans 14 residues. The J segment lost 4 bases and the V segment lost 4 bases, leaving 7 bases of the junction unmatched.

This clone was observed once. The genes are TRBV24-1 and TRBJ2-7, with TRBD1 matching over 9 bases. Germline V gene data show CDR1 as KGHDR and CDR2 as SFDVKD. The V and J ends lost 4 bases and 9 bases, in that order; junction bases with no gene match: 18. The CDR3 covers 17 residues. The DNA for the CDR3 is TGTGCCACCAGTGAGGTAAACCCGGGACAGGGACGTTTGGGGCAGTACTTC. Encoded protein: CATSEVNPGQGRLGQYF.

The chain combines TRBV10-3 with TRBJ1-1; D remains unclear. Germline V CDR1 and CDR2: ENHRY, SYGVKD. This CDR3 region has 12 residues. Between the trimmed V and J ends, which lost 7 bases and 6 bases, there was a span of 12 bases. The CDR3 sequence is CAIKGLESEAFF. The CDR3, as DNA: TGTGCCATCAAGGGTTTGGAATCTGAAGCTTTCTTT.

The chain employs TRBV6-5 and TRBJ2-1; TRBD1 is a possible D gene (6 bases). The CDR3 is made up of 16 amino acids. V was pared by 4 bases and J by 1 base, with 14 bases between. Looked up from germline, CDR1 is MNHEY and CDR2 is SVGAGI. CDR3 DNA: TGTGCCAGCAGTTTGGACAGACAAAGTTCCTACAATGAGCAGTTCTTC. Protein sequence: CASSLDRQSSYNEQFF.

This clone was seen just once. This chain links TRBV28 with TRBJ2-6, with D uncertain. This CDR3 spans 15 amino acids. Germline-derived CDR1 and CDR2 are MDHEN and SYDVKM. The V and J ends lost 2 bases and 1 base respectively, with 6 bases between them. CDR3: CASSLDASGANVLTF. DNA for the CDR3: TGTGCCAGCAGTTTAGACGCATCTGGGGCCAACGTCCTGACTTTC.

This sequence joins TRBV30 and TRBJ1-5, with unresolved D. Trimming left V 1 base short and J 2 bases short, with 3 bases between. The germline CDR1 and CDR2 sequences are GTSNPN and SVGIG (reference sequence). The CDR3 has 12 residues. CDR3 loop: CAWSGGNQPQHF. The DNA for the CDR3 is TGTGCCTGGAGTGGTGGCAATCAGCCCCAGCATTTT.

This rearrangement joins TRBV6-6 to TRBJ2-7; D remains ambiguous. CDR1 and CDR2 from the germline V gene are MNHNY and SVGAGI (reference sequence). The CDR3 extends over 12 amino acids. DNA of the CDR3: TGTGCTTCGGGCCAGCCACTTTACGAGCAGTACTTC. Translating it yields CASGQPLYEQYF.

The rearrangement joins TRBV18 to TRBJ2-7, with 7 bases that match TRBD2. The CDR3 loop spans 13 amino acids. CDR1 is KGHSH, CDR2 LQKENI, per germline. The V and J ends lost 6 bases and 5 bases, in that order; junction bases with no gene match: 7. The CDR3 DNA reads TGTGCCAGCTCCCCGACCCGGGGGGACGAGCAGTACTTC. Encoded protein: CASSPTRGDEQYF. Full variable domain (missing parts from reference TRBV18 and TRBJ2-7): NAGVMQNPRHLVRRRGQEARLRCSPMKGHSHVYWYRQLPEEGLKFMVYLQKENIIDESGMPKERFSAEFPKEGPSILRIQQVVRGDSAAYFCASSPTRGDEQYFGPGTRLTVT.

This chain joins TRBV18 and TRBJ2-3; D is perhaps TRBD2 (6 bases). The V gene's germline CDR1 is KGHSH and CDR2 LQKENI. There are 14 residues in the CDR3. Deletions cut 3 bases from V and 2 bases from J, with 9 bases between. The CDR3 DNA is TGTGCCAGCTCACCGCGCGGGAACACAGATACGCAGTATTTT. Amino acid sequence: CASSPRGNTDTQYF. The entire variable domain, with the rest obtained from reference TRBV18 and TRBJ2-3, is as follows: NAGVMQNPRHLVRRRGQEARLRCSPMKGHSHVYWYRQLPEEGLKFMVYLQKENIIDESGMPKERFSAEFPKEGPSILRIQQVVRGDSAAYFCASSPRGNTDTQYFGPGTRLTVL.

The chain couples TRBV18 to TRBJ1-4; D is possibly TRBD1 (5 bases). V was trimmed by 8 bases and J by 7 bases, leaving 14 bases between them. Germline V CDR1 and CDR2: KGHSH, LQKENI. CDR3 length: 13 amino acids. This chain's CDR3 is CASARGVGEKLFF. The CDR3 DNA is TGTGCCAGCGCGAGAGGGGTCGGTGAAAAACTGTTTTTT.

The chain couples TRBV19 to TRBJ1-2; 12 bases align to TRBD1. This CDR3 contains 15 residues. Unmatched junction bases numbered 5, after V lost 5 bases and J lost 4 bases. CDR1 and CDR2 (germline): LNHDA, SQIVND (reference sequence). In nucleotides, the CDR3 is TGTGCCAGTAGTGTAGGGACAGGGGGCTTCTATGGCTACACCTTC. This sequence encodes CASSVGTGGFYGYTF. Combining the CDR3 with reference TRBV19 and TRBJ1-2 gives the whole variable domain DGGITQSPKYLFRKEGQNVTLSCEQNLNHDAMYWYRQDPGQGLRLIYYSQIVNDFQKGDIAEGYSVSREKKESFPLTVTSAQKNPTAFYLCASSVGTGGFYGYTFGSGTRLTVV.